A selection of T cell receptor beta chains follows, all from one sample in a study of OX40 agonist ivuxolimab in advanced cancers. TCRdb's table, derived via immunoSEQ multiplex PCR, lists solely in-frame clones and lacks some. The data hold approximately 77,000 clones, with approximately 94% observed a single time. The material sequenced was CD4+ or CD8+ T cells sorted from blood, taken in a trial of the OX40 agonist ivuxolimab. These TCRs come from an adult with an advanced solid tumor such as melanoma, head and neck, liver or kidney cancer. Both conserved end residues are part of each CDR3. The order of the fields is D gene, V gene, J gene, clone size, CDR3 DNA, CDR3 protein. The D gene is left open where the match is weak. Clone size is given for some rows only: seen once, a few or many times, or a class if the clone is expanded.

TRBD2	TRBV6-5	TRBJ2-1	.	TGTGCCAGCAGTTACTCTAGCGGGATAGGTAATAATGAGCAGTTCTTC	CASSYSSGIGNNEQFF
.	TRBV5-1	TRBJ2-5	.	TGCGCCAGCAGCTTGGATGGTACCGTTATCCAAGAGACCCAGTACTTC	CASSLDGTVIQETQYF
TRBD2	TRBV7-2	TRBJ2-5	.	TGTGCCAGCAGCTTAGGGGGACTAGCAATAGAGACCCAGTACTTC	CASSLGGLAIETQYF
.	TRBV28	TRBJ1-1	once	TGTGCCAGCAGCCCGGACAGCAACACTGAAGCTTTCTTT	CASSPDSNTEAFF
.	TRBV7-9	TRBJ2-3	.	TGTGCCAGCAGCTTAGGAAGCTCTACTAGCACAGATACGCAGTATTTT	CASSLGSSTSTDTQYF
.	TRBV2	TRBJ1-1	.	TGTGCCAGCAGTAAACAACGTGACACTGAAGCTTTCTTT	CASSKQRDTEAFF
.	TRBV6-5	TRBJ2-7	.	TGTGCCTTAAACCGTTACGAGCAGTACTTC	CALNRYEQYF
.	TRBV7-2	TRBJ1-2	.	TGTGCCAGCAGCTTAGAGCGGTATCGGACAGCCTATGGCTACACCTTC	CASSLERYRTAYGYTF
.	TRBV11-3	TRBJ1-1	few	TGTGCCAGCAGCTTTTCCACTGAAGCTTTCTTT	CASSFSTEAFF
TRBD1	TRBV9	TRBJ1-1	.	TGTGCCAGCAGCCCACGGACAGGGGGGAACACTGAAGCTTTCTTT	CASSPRTGGNTEAFF
.	TRBV30	TRBJ1-1	.	TGTGCCCTAACAGCGAACACTGAAGCTTTCTTT	CALTANTEAFF
TRBD2	TRBV11-3	TRBJ2-7	.	TGTGCCAGCAGCCCGGGACTAGCGGGAGAGTACCACGAGCAGTACTTC	CASSPGLAGEYHEQYF
TRBD1	TRBV10-3	TRBJ2-7	.	TGTGCCATCAGAGGGACAGGCACGGCCTACGAGCAGTACTTC	CAIRGTGTAYEQYF
TRBD1	TRBV11-2	TRBJ2-7	few	TGTGCCAGCACCCGACAGGGACGGTCCTACGAGCAGTACTTC	CASTRQGRSYEQYF
TRBD2	TRBV29-1	TRBJ2-3	.	TGCAGCGTTGAACGGGGGGTTTCAGATACGCAGTATTTT	CSVERGVSDTQYF
TRBD2	TRBV11-3	TRBJ2-1	.	TGTGCCAGCAGCTCCCCGACTAGCGGGAGGGCCGACCACAATGAGCAGTTCTTC	CASSSPTSGRADHNEQFF
.	TRBV5-1	TRBJ1-5	.	TGCGCCAGCAGCTTGGTGGTGGGGGGCCAGCCCCAGCATTTT	CASSLVVGGQPQHF
TRBD1	TRBV7-9	TRBJ1-5	.	TGTGCCAGCAGCTCAGTAGGGACAGGGAATCAGCCCCAGCATTTT	CASSSVGTGNQPQHF
TRBD2	TRBV10-2	TRBJ2-1	.	TGCGCCAGCAGTGAGAGGCGGGCTAGCGGGAACAATGAGCAGTTCTTC	CASSERRASGNNEQFF
.	TRBV5-5	TRBJ2-7	few	TGTGCCAGCAGCTTGGAGTACGAGCAGTACTTC	CASSLEYEQYF
.	TRBV6-5	TRBJ1-1	few	TGTGCCAGCAGCCACCGGGGAGGGCAAGCTTTCTTT	CASSHRGGQAFF
TRBD2	TRBV18	TRBJ2-7	.	TGTGCCAGCTCACCACGTCCGGGACTAGCGGGAAGCTCCTACGAGCAGTACTTC	CASSPRPGLAGSSYEQYF
.	TRBV7-2	TRBJ1-5	.	TGTGCCAGCAGCTTTCGACAATATCAGCCCCAGCATTTT	CASSFRQYQPQHF
.	TRBV9	TRBJ2-5	.	TGTGCCAGCAGCGCCGAGACTGCCTCCGGGGAGACCCAGTACTTC	CASSAETASGETQYF
.	TRBV19	TRBJ1-4	.	TGTGCCAGTAGTATAGTGTATGGTGCAACTAATGAAAAACTGTTTTTT	CASSIVYGATNEKLFF
.	TRBV19	TRBJ1-5	.	TGTGCCAGCCAGACAGATGGCAATCAGCCCCAGCATTTT	CASQTDGNQPQHF
TRBD2	TRBV7-3	TRBJ2-3	.	TGTGCCAGCAGCCCCGTAGCGGGAGGGCCTGGTACGCAGTATTTT	CASSPVAGGPGTQYF
.	TRBV6-6	TRBJ1-1	.	TGTGCCAGCAGTTACTCGGGGGAGGGAAGGAGGACTGAAGCTTTCTTT	CASSYSGEGRRTEAFF
.	TRBV7-3	TRBJ1-1	.	TGTGCCAGCAGCACGACTGGAGGCACTGAAGCTTTCTTT	CASSTTGGTEAFF
.	TRBV27	TRBJ1-5	.	TGTGCCAGCAGTGAAAGGGATCAGCCCCAGCATTTT	CASSERDQPQHF
.	TRBV2	TRBJ2-1	.	TGTGCCAGCAGGCGCAGTACACGGGATGAGCAGTTCTTC	CASRRSTRDEQFF
TRBD1	TRBV5-1	TRBJ2-5	.	TGCGCCAGCAGCTCGGCGGGACAGGGTGGAGAGACCCAGTACTTC	CASSSAGQGGETQYF
.	TRBV5-6	TRBJ1-2	.	TGTGTCACCCGGGGGTTGGATGGCTACACCTTC	CVTRGLDGYTF
.	TRBV20-1	TRBJ2-7	.	TGCAGTGCTAGTGCCGGGAATGAGCAGTACTTC	CSASAGNEQYF
.	TRBV6-4	TRBJ2-2	.	TGTGCCAGCAGTGTTAAAGGCGGCACCGGGGAGCTGTTTTTT	CASSVKGGTGELFF
.	TRBV20-1	TRBJ2-1	.	TGCAGTGCCCCCCCAAACAATGAGCAGTTCTTC	CSAPPNNEQFF
TRBD1	TRBV7-2	TRBJ2-5	.	TGTGCCAGCAGCTTAACAACAGGGGTAGGAGAGACCCAGTACTTC	CASSLTTGVGETQYF
TRBD1	TRBV30	TRBJ2-2	.	TGTGCACGACAGGGGGCCCTCCGAGGGACCGGGGAGCTGTTTTTT	CARQGALRGTGELFF
.	TRBV14	TRBJ2-2	.	TGTGCCAGCAGCCACTTACTGAACACCGGGGAGCTGTTTTTT	CASSHLLNTGELFF
.	TRBV11-1	TRBJ2-7	.	TGTGCCAGCAGCTTACGTAACCCAGTTTCAGGCTACGAGCAGTACTTC	CASSLRNPVSGYEQYF
TRBD2	TRBV18	TRBJ2-1	.	TGTGCCAGCTCACCACCTTCTAGCGGGAGGGGCAATGAGCAGTTCTTC	CASSPPSSGRGNEQFF
TRBD1	TRBV5-1	TRBJ2-3	once	TGCGCCAGCAGCTTGGCGGGACAGGGAATAGATACGCAGTATTTT	CASSLAGQGIDTQYF
TRBD2	TRBV5-1	TRBJ2-3	.	TGCGCCAGCAGCTTGGTAACTAGCGGGAGAATCACAGATACGCAGTATTTT	CASSLVTSGRITDTQYF
.	TRBV20-1	TRBJ2-3	few	TGCAGTGCTACACTTTCAGATACGCAGTATTTT	CSATLSDTQYF
.	TRBV29-1	TRBJ1-3	.	TGCAGTTTTGGGGTAGGAAACACCATATATTTT	CSFGVGNTIYF
.	TRBV5-4	TRBJ2-1	.	TGTGCCAGCAGCGGATCTCTAGTAACCCCCTCCAATGAGCAGTTCTTC	CASSGSLVTPSNEQFF
TRBD2	TRBV2	TRBJ2-5	.	TGTGCCAGCAAGAGGGGCAGACTAGCGGGACAAGAGACCCAGTACTTC	CASKRGRLAGQETQYF
TRBD2	TRBV7-3	TRBJ2-1	once	TGTGCCAGCAGCTTGCTAGCGGCCAGCTCCTACAATGAGCAGTTCTTC	CASSLLAASSYNEQFF